Each of the 31 T cell receptor beta chains below was sequenced from the same sample in a study of blood T cell repertoires in COVID-19. Measured with immunoSEQ multiplex PCR; TCRdb has only the in-frame clones, and not every one. The data show about 99,000 clones, more than 80% seen once. The sequenced sample consisted of peripheral blood. All receptors derive from a woman aged 55-69 years with acute or convalescent COVID-19.

The chain links TRBV3-1 (or the pseudogene TRBV3-2) to TRBJ1-2; the D gene is possibly TRBD1 (6 bases). V dropped 1 base and J dropped 6 bases, with 18 bases sitting between them. Germline loops: CDR1 LGHDT, CDR2 YNNKEL (reference sequence). The CDR3 runs to 16 residues. CDR3 region: CASSQGGRNRANGYTF. CDR3 sequence (DNA): TGTGCCAGCAGCCAAGGAGGTAGAAACAGGGCAAATGGCTACACCTTC.

This chain links TRBV29-1 with TRBJ1-1; a weak D match, TRBD1 (6 bases). The CDR3 length is 12 residues. CDR1 is SQVTM, CDR2 ANQGSEA, per germline. Trimming took 3 bases from V and 4 from J, leaving 9 bases between them. The CDR3 DNA reads as TGCAGCGTTGACAGGGGCGGCACTGAAGCTTTCTTT. It yields the protein CSVDRGGTEAFF.

The chain joins TRBV15 to TRBJ2-6; perhaps TRBD1 as D (5 bases). The germline V and J ends were trimmed by 2 bases and 2 bases, with 13 bases remaining between them. The CDR3 sequence is 17 residues long. Germline V lookup: CDR1 LNHNV, CDR2 YYDKDF (reference sequence). The CDR3 reads CATSRLDRPPGANVLTF. CDR3 in DNA: TGTGCCACCAGCAGACTCGACAGACCCCCTGGGGCCAACGTCCTGACTTTC. Based on the CDR3 plus reference TRBV15 and TRBJ2-6, the full variable domain is DAMVIQNPRYQVTQFGKPVTLSCSQTLNHNVMYWYQQKSSQAPKLLFHYYDKDFNNEADTPDNFQSRRPNTSFCFLDIRSPGLGDTAMYLCATSRLDRPPGANVLTFGAGSRLTVL.

This chain uses TRBV9 with TRBJ2-1; no definite D call. Germline V gene data show CDR1 as SGDLS and CDR2 as YYNGEE. The CDR3 has 16 amino acids. The V gene lost 1 base and the J gene lost 3 bases, with 14 bases spanning the gap. CDR3 protein: CASSVRPSGGYNEQFF. CDR3 DNA: TGTGCCAGCAGCGTAAGGCCCAGTGGCGGCTACAATGAGCAGTTCTTC.

This clone has just one count. One end of the junction fails to match germline, which may point to a read error. The chain couples TRBV5-1 to TRBJ2-5; D is tentatively TRBD1 or TRBD2 (6 bases each). The CDR3 spans 15 residues. Germline V gene sequence: CDR1 SGHRS, CDR2 YFSETQ. The CDR3 sequence is CASSLGGAGQETQYF. DNA for the CDR3: TGCGCCAGCAGTTTGGGGGGCGCGGGGCAAGAGACCCAGTACTTC.

The chain links TRBV29-1 to TRBJ1-5; tentatively, D is TRBD1 (5 bases). The V end lost 6 bases, the J end lost 6 bases, and 12 bases lay between the germline ends. Per the germline V gene, CDR1 is SQVTM and CDR2 is ANQGSEA. The CDR3 is made up of 12 amino acids. This chain's CDR3 is CSVQDWGQPQHF. The CDR3, as DNA: TGCAGCGTACAGGATTGGGGTCAGCCCCAGCATTTT.

This sequence joins TRBV30 and TRBJ1-1; maybe TRBD1 (5 bases). The germline V and J ends were trimmed by 0 bases and 3 bases, with 8 bases remaining between them. The CDR3 sequence is 13 residues long. Germline CDR1 and CDR2: GTSNPN and SVGIG (reference sequence). The CDR3 sequence is CAWSVFRDTEAFF. CDR3 sequence (DNA): TGTGCCTGGAGTGTATTCAGGGACACTGAAGCTTTCTTT.

Here the CDR3 reads CASRNVGVGYGYTF. CDR3 sequence (DNA): TGTGCCAGCAGGAACGTCGGTGTCGGCTATGGCTACACCTTC. V and J are TRBV11-2 and TRBJ1-2; D remains ambiguous. The CDR3 sequence is 14 residues long. V lost 6 bases to trimming and J lost 4 bases, with 15 bases between them. Germline V CDR1 and CDR2: SGHAT, FQNNGV.

The CDR3 nucleotides read TGTGCCAGCAGTTACTCAGCCTATCCCGAGCAGTACGTC. The encoded protein is CASSYSAYPEQYV. This chain joins TRBV6-2 or TRBV6-3 and TRBJ2-7; D unresolved. Per germline, CDR1 MNHEY and CDR2 SVGEGT. The V and J ends lost 0 bases and 6 bases respectively, with 9 bases between them. The CDR3 is 13 amino acids.

The V gene is TRBV28, the J gene TRBJ2-6; 7 positions agree with TRBD2. Germline CDR1 is MDHEN and CDR2 is SYDVKM. The CDR3 is 15 residues long. V lost 5 bases, J lost 3 bases, and 4 bases stayed unmatched. The CDR3 is CASSPGTIGANVLTF. Written as DNA, the CDR3 is TGTGCCAGCAGTCCGGGGACTATTGGGGCCAACGTCCTGACTTTC.

Written as DNA, the CDR3 is TGTGCCAGCAGCCAAGATCTCCGCGGGGGCACTGAAGCTTTCTTT. The encoded protein is CASSQDLRGGTEAFF. The chain recombines TRBV4-2 with TRBJ1-1, with a possible D match to TRBD1 (5 bases). Trimming removed 0 bases from V and 4 bases from J, with 12 bases in between. Germline V gene sequence: CDR1 LGHNA, CDR2 YNFKEQ. This CDR3 has 15 residues.

The chain links TRBV7-9 to TRBJ2-5; possible D gene TRBD2, 6 bases. This CDR3 comprises 17 residues. V was clipped by 3 bases and J by 0 bases, with 17 bases between them. The germline V gene encodes CDR1 SEHNR and CDR2 FQNEAQ (reference sequence). The CDR3 DNA reads TGTGCCAGCAGCTTGGAGGGACGGGCGAAGTACCAAGAGACCCAGTACTTC. The encoded protein is CASSLEGRAKYQETQYF.

V and J are TRBV3-1 (or the pseudogene TRBV3-2) and TRBJ1-4, with D possibly matching TRBD1 (6 bases). V shed 4 bases and J shed 7 bases, with 10 bases lying between them. Germline CDR1 LGHDT, CDR2 YNNKEL (reference sequence). The CDR3 runs to 13 residues. The CDR3 is CASSRRGSEKLFF. CDR3 nucleotide sequence: TGTGCCAGCAGCCGCAGGGGTAGTGAAAAACTGTTTTTT.

The sample holds one count of this clone. The rearrangement joins TRBV28 to TRBJ1-1; TRBD1 aligns across 7 bases. Germline loops: CDR1 MDHEN, CDR2 SYDVKM. The V and J ends lost 8 bases and 8 bases, in that order; junction bases with no gene match: 11. The CDR3 is 13 residues long. The CDR3: CASDLPGQTEAFF. As DNA, the CDR3 is TGTGCCAGCGACCTTCCGGGACAGACCGAAGCTTTCTTT.

The rearrangement joins TRBV11-2 to TRBJ1-2; no clear D gene. The CDR3 is 15 residues long. Trimming shortened V by 0 bases and J by 4 bases, and 12 bases separated the two germline ends. Germline V lookup: CDR1 SGHAT, CDR2 FQNNGV. The CDR3 protein is CASSLESGSGYGYTF. The CDR3 region has the DNA TGTGCCAGCAGCTTAGAATCTGGGTCAGGCTATGGCTACACCTTC. The complete variable domain, with remaining parts taken from reference TRBV11-2 and TRBJ1-2, reads EAGVAQSPRYKIIEKRQSVAFWCNPISGHATLYWYQQILGQGPKLLIQFQNNGVVDDSQLPKDRFSAERLKGVDSTLKIQPAKLEDSAVYLCASSLESGSGYGYTFGSGTRLTVV.

The V gene is TRBV12-3 or TRBV12-4, the J gene TRBJ1-2; 8 bases fit TRBD1. V shed 6 bases, J shed 4 bases, and the junction held 4 bases outside the gene matches. The CDR3 totals 13 residues. This CDR3 is CASSPGQVYGYTF. CDR3 DNA: TGTGCCAGCAGCCCGGGACAGGTCTATGGCTACACCTTC.

The CDR3 sequence: CASSLTLAGPGNTIYF. CDR3 bases: TGTGCCAGCAGCTTAACCTTGGCAGGGCCGGGAAACACCATATATTTT. The chain uses TRBV11-2 and TRBJ1-3; D might be TRBD1 (5 bases). The V end was cut by 2 bases, the J end by 4 bases, with 15 bases between. Germline assignment: CDR1 SGHAT and CDR2 FQNNGV. CDR3 length equals 16 residues. Complete variable domain (other parts from reference TRBV11-2 and TRBJ1-3): EAGVAQSPRYKIIEKRQSVAFWCNPISGHATLYWYQQILGQGPKLLIQFQNNGVVDDSQLPKDRFSAERLKGVDSTLKIQPAKLEDSAVYLCASSLTLAGPGNTIYFGEGSWLTVV.

The rearrangement joins TRBV6-6 to TRBJ2-3; 9 positions match TRBD2. J was trimmed by 2 bases and V by 5 bases; bases with no gene match: 17. The CDR3 length is 19 residues. Per the germline V gene, CDR1 is MNHNY and CDR2 is SVGAGI (reference sequence). As DNA, the CDR3 is TGTGCCAGCAGTCCTCGACAGGGAACAGCGGGAGGAGCCACAGATACGCAGTATTTT. It is translated as CASSPRQGTAGGATDTQYF.

The V call is TRBV7-2, the J call TRBJ2-4, with 10 bases fitting TRBD1. The germline V gene has CDR1 SGHTA and CDR2 FQGNSA. The trim removed 1 base at V and 4 bases at J, leaving 10 bases unmatched. CDR3 size: 18 residues. The DNA for the CDR3 is TGTGCCAGCAGCTTAGTGGGGTCGACAGGGGGCGTAAAAAACATTCAGTACTTC. Protein sequence: CASSLVGSTGGVKNIQYF.

The chain employs TRBV4-1 and TRBJ1-2; possibly TRBD1 for D (6 bases). V was clipped by 4 bases and J by 4 bases, with 16 bases between them. CDR1 is MGHRA and CDR2 is YSYEKL in the germline V gene. The CDR3 has 15 residues. The CDR3 protein is CASSPRRTDVYGYTF. As DNA, the CDR3 is TGCGCCAGCAGCCCACGCCGGACAGATGTCTATGGCTACACCTTC.

The chain carries TRBV27 and TRBJ2-3, with TRBD2 matching over 13 bases. Germline V gene sequence: CDR1 MNHEY, CDR2 SMNVEV (reference sequence). CDR3 length: 14 residues. Trimming at V came to 9 bases and at J to 4 bases, leaving 4 bases not matched to a gene. The CDR3 loop is CASTSGRDPDTQYF. The CDR3 DNA sequence: TGTGCCAGTACTAGCGGGAGGGACCCAGATACGCAGTATTTT.

This chain uses TRBV19 with TRBJ1-5; the D gene is possibly TRBD1 (5 bases). V lost 3 bases and J lost 2, with 14 bases in between. CDR1 and CDR2 from the germline V gene are LNHDA and SQIVND (reference sequence). CDR3 length: 16 amino acids. CDR3 amino acids: CASSIYGARGNQPQHF. For the CDR3, the DNA is TGTGCCAGTAGTATTTATGGGGCAAGGGGCAATCAGCCCCAGCATTTT.

The rearrangement joins TRBV7-9 to TRBJ1-1; D is ambiguous. The CDR3 totals 14 residues. Trimming removed 0 bases at V and 3 bases at J, with 8 bases between. From germline, CDR1 is SEHNR and CDR2 FQNEAQ (reference sequence). The CDR3 region has the DNA TGTGCCAGCAGCTTAGCAGCCACGGACACTGAAGCTTTCTTT. This sequence encodes CASSLAATDTEAFF.

The chain employs TRBV14 and TRBJ1-6, with 8 bases identical to TRBD1. The ends lost 6 bases at V and 9 bases at J; junction bases unmatched: 7. Germline V CDR1 and CDR2: SGHDN, FVKESK. The CDR3 runs to 14 residues. CDR3 nucleotides: TGTGCCAGCAGTTTCGGACAGGGAGGTTCACCCCTCCACTTT. It codes for CASSFGQGGSPLHF.

This sequence joins TRBV2 and TRBJ2-1, with 8 nucleotides matching TRBD1. Trimming removed 6 bases from V and 1 base from J; junction bases left unmatched: 8. The CDR3 length is 16 residues. Germline V gives CDR1 SNHLY, CDR2 FYNNEI. The CDR3 sequence is CASSNLQGVSYNEQFF. DNA of the CDR3: TGTGCCAGCAGCAACTTACAGGGGGTGTCCTACAATGAGCAGTTCTTC.

V and J are TRBV7-9 and TRBJ2-1, with 10 positions matching TRBD2. The CDR3 is 15 amino acids. CDR1 and CDR2 (germline): SEHNR, FQNEAQ (reference sequence). After removal of 5 bases from V and 5 bases from J, the junction contained 6 bases not matched to a gene. As DNA, the CDR3 is TGTGCCAGCAGCCCCCTTAGCGGGAGGAACAATGAGCAGTTCTTC. Its protein is CASSPLSGRNNEQFF. The full variable domain, its missing parts supplied by reference TRBV7-9 and TRBJ2-1, is DTGVSQNPRHKITKRGQNVTFRCDPISEHNRLYWYRQTLGQGPEFLTYFQNEAQLEKSRLLSDRFSAERPKGSFSTLEIQRTEQGDSAMYLCASSPLSGRNNEQFFGPGTRLTVL.

The CDR3 DNA reads as TGTGCCATCAGTGATGGGACAGCTAATGAAAAACTGTTTTTT. Its protein product is CAISDGTANEKLFF. The genes are TRBV10-3 and TRBJ1-4, with 7 positions matching TRBD1. There are 14 residues in the CDR3. Per germline, CDR1 ENHRY and CDR2 SYGVKD. With 3 bases clipped from V and 3 bases from J, the junction kept 1 base outside the gene matches.

The chain employs TRBV6-5 and TRBJ2-1; 8 bases fit TRBD1. The CDR3 totals 14 residues. Germline V gene sequence: CDR1 MNHEY, CDR2 SVGAGI. V was pared by 4 bases and J by 7 bases, with 6 bases of the junction left unmatched. As DNA, the CDR3 is TGTGCCAGCAGTTCGGGGGACAGGTCGAATGAGCAGTTCTTC. Amino acid sequence: CASSSGDRSNEQFF.

In its sample, this clone was seen many times. The J gene is TRBJ2-3, the V gene TRBV30; D possibly corresponds to TRBD1 (6 bases). Trimming left V 0 bases short and J 4 bases short, with 8 bases between. The CDR3 is 13 amino acids. Germline CDR1 and CDR2: GTSNPN and SVGIG (reference sequence). The CDR3 DNA is TGTGCCTGGAGTGTACAGGGTGCAGATACGCAGTATTTT. Translated, it gives CAWSVQGADTQYF.

V and J are TRBV6-4 and TRBJ2-1, with 8 bases identical to TRBD2. Unmatched junction bases numbered 7, after V lost 4 bases and J lost 5 bases. The CDR3 is 15 residues long. Germline V gene sequence: CDR1 MRHNA, CDR2 SNTAGT. CDR3: CASSVSGGPNNEQFF. The CDR3, as DNA: TGTGCCAGCAGTGTTTCGGGAGGGCCCAACAATGAGCAGTTCTTC.

This chain uses TRBV6-5 with TRBJ1-2; a possible D gene is TRBD1 (6 bases). The CDR3 runs to 14 residues. V lost 6 bases to trimming and J lost 2 bases, with 13 bases between them. In germline, CDR1 is MNHEY, CDR2 SVGAGI. The CDR3 sequence is CASRKTGENYGYTF. As DNA, the CDR3 is TGTGCCAGCAGAAAGACAGGAGAAAACTATGGCTACACCTTC.